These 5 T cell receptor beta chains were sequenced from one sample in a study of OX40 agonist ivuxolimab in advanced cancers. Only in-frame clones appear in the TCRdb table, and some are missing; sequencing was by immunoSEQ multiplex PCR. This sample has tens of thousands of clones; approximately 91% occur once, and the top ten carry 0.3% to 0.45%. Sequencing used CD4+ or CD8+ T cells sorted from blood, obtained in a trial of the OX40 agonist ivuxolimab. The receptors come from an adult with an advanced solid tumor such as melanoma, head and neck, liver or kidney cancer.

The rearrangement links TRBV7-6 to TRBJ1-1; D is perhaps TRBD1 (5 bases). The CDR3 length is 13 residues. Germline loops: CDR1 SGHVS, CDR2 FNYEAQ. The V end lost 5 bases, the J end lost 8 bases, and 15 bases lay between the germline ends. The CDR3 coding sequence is TGTGCCAGCAGCCCAGGACTGGGGCAAGAAGCTTTCTTT. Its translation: CASSPGLGQEAFF.

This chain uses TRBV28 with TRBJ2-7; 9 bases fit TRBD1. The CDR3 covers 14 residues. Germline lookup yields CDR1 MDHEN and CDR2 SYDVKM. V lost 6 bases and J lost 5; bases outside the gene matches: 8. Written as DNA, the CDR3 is TGTGCCAGCAGGGCCCCGGGACAGGGACACGAGCAGTACTTC. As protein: CASRAPGQGHEQYF.

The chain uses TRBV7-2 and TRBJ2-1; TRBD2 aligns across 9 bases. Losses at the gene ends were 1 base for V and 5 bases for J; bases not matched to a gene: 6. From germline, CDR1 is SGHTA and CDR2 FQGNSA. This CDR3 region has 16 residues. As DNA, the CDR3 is TGTGCCAGCAGCTTAGGATGGGCTAGCGGGAACAATGAGCAGTTCTTC. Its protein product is CASSLGWASGNNEQFF.

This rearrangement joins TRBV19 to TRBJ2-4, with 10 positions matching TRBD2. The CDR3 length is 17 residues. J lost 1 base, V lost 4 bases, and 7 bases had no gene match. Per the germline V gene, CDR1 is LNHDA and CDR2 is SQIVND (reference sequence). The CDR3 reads CASSRIAGGGAKNIQYF. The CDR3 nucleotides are TGTGCCAGTAGTAGGATAGCGGGAGGTGGGGCCAAAAACATTCAGTACTTC.

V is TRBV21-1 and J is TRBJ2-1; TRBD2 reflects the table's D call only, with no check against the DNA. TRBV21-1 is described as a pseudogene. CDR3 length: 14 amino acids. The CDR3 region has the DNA TGTGCCAGCAGCCCAGCGGGAGTTTATATTGAGCAGTTCTTC. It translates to CASSPAGVYIEQFF.